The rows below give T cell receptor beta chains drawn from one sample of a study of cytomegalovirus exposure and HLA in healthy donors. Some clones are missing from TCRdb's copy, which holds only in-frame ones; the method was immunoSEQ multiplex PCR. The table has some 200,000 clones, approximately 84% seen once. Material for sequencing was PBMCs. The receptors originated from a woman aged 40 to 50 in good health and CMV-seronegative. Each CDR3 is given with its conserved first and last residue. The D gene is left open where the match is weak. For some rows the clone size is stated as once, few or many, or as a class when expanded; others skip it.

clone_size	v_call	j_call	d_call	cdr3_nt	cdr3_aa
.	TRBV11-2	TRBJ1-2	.	TGTGCCAGCAGCCCGTTTGCCAGGGGATGGACCTATGGCTACACCTTC	CASSPFARGWTYGYTF
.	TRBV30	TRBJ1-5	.	TGTGCCTGGAGTCCCGACAGTAATCAGCCCCAGCATTTT	CAWSPDSNQPQHF
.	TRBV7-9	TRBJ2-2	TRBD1	TGTTCCAGCAGCCCCCTAGGACAGGTTAGCACCGGGGAGCTGTTTTTT	CSSSPLGQVSTGELFF
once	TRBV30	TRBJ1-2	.	TGTGCCTGGAGTACAGGCTACTATGGCTACACCTTC	CAWSTGYYGYTF
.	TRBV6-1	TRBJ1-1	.	TGTGCCTGCTGGGAAGTAATGAACACTGAAGCTTTCTTT	CACWEVMNTEAFF
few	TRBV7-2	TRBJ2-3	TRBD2	TGTGCCAGCAGCGCGGGGACTAGGGGGACAGATACGCAGTATTTT	CASSAGTRGTDTQYF
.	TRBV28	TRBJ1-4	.	TGTGCCAGCAGTCCCCCAGTGAACATGAATGAAAAACTGTTTTTT	CASSPPVNMNEKLFF
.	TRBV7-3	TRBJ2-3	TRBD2	TGTGCCAGCAGCCACGCCAGGACTAGCGGGGGTCCTAGCACAGATACGCAGTATTTT	CASSHARTSGGPSTDTQYF
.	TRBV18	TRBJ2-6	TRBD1	TGTGCCAGCTCACCACTTACGGGACAGGGGCTAACCGCTGGGGCCAACGTCCTGACTTTC	CASSPLTGQGLTAGANVLTF
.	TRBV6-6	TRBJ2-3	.	TGTGCCAGCAGTTACTCGCGACTTGGAGCAGATACGCAGTATTTT	CASSYSRLGADTQYF
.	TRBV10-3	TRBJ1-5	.	TGTGCCATCAGTGCGGGGGGCGGCAATCAGCCCCAGCATTTT	CAISAGGGNQPQHF
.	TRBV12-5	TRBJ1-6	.	TGTGCTAGTGGTCCCTCACCCAGGAAGGATAATTCACCCCTCCACTTT	CASGPSPRKDNSPLHF
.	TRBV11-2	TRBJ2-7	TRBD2	TGTGCCAGCAGCCCCAGCGGGGTGATTCCCTACGAGCAGTACTTC	CASSPSGVIPYEQYF
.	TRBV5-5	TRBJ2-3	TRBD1	TGTGCCAGCAGCCCGCCGGGACAGGAAAGCACAGATACGCAGTATTTT	CASSPPGQESTDTQYF
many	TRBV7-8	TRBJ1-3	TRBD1	TGTGCCAGCAGCTACAGGGGATCTGGAAACACCATATATTTT	CASSYRGSGNTIYF
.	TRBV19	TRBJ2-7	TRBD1	TGTGCCAGTAGCCTGACGGGACAGGGGGCTGCAAGTGGCTACGAGCAGTACTTC	CASSLTGQGAASGYEQYF
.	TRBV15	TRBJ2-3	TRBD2	TGTGCCACCAGCAGCGGGACTAGCGGGGGGGCCGCGTTTTCGGATACGCAGTATTTT	CATSSGTSGGAAFSDTQYF
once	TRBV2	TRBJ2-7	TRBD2	TGTGCCAGCAAGGGGAGGGCGTCCTACGAGCAGTACTTC	CASKGRASYEQYF